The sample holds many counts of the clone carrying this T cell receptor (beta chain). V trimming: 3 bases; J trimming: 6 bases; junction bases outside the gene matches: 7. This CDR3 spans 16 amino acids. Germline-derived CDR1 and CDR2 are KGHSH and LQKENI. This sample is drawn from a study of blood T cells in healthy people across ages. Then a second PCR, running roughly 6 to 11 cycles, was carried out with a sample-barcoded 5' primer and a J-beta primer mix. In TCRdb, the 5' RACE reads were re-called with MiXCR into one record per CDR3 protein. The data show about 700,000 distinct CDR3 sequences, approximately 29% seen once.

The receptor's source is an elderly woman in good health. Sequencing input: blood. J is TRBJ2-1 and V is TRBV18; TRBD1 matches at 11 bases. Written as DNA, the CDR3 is TGTGCCAGCTCACCTCTCCGGACAGGGGGCTTCAATGAGCAGTTCTTC. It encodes CASSPLRTGGFNEQFF. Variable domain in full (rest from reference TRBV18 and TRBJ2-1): NAGVMQNPRHLVRRRGQEARLRCSPMKGHSHVYWYRQLPEEGLKFMVYLQKENIIDESGMPKERFSAEFPKEGPSILRIQQVVRGDSAAYFCASSPLRTGGFNEQFFGPGTRLTVL.